This T cell receptor beta chain was identified in a study of blood T cell repertoires in COVID-19. About the study: Both acute and convalescent COVID-19 samples were obtained from the United States, Italy and Spain. From T cells, B-cell-depleted T cells, or PBMCs came the material, which was cDNA or gDNA.

Original handling: Amplifying reference gene primers gave estimates of nucleated cell counts. Libraries were prepared by immunoSEQ multiplex PCR; TCRdb keeps only in-frame clonotypes and omits some of them. V, J and clone size are taken as reported in that table, and D and trimming were inferred from the DNA itself. The repertoire includes 70,000 or so clones, 90% of them detected once, and around 5% sits in the top ten. V shed 0 bases and J shed 5 bases, with 10 bases lying between them. In germline, CDR1 is MNHEY, CDR2 SVGAGI. The CDR3 loop spans 14 amino acids. The sequenced sample consisted of peripheral blood. This receptor was taken from a woman under 30 with acute or convalescent COVID-19. The rearrangement uses TRBV6-5 and TRBJ2-5, with D perhaps matching TRBD2 (6 bases). CDR3 amino acids: CASSYSQGGETQYF. CDR3 coding DNA: TGTGCCAGCAGTTACTCCCAGGGAGGTGAGACCCAGTACTTC.